This T cell receptor beta chain originates from a study of breast tumors, draining lymph nodes, adjacent tissues. Study-wide findings and caveats: Tumor repertoires ranked between lymph nodes and nontumor tissue in diversity, with V and J gene preferences. Luminal-like breast cancer showed significantly greater tumor-nontumor repertoire similarity than basal-like breast cancer did. That most tumor T cells come from lymph nodes remained unproven.

TCRdb redid the calling of the multiplex PCR reads with MiXCR, one entry per CDR3 protein. The sample holds 15,000 or so distinct CDR3 sequences; roughly 50% are singletons and the top ten take 25% to 35%. This clonotype has a count of ten or more. Its antigen is currently unknown. A read error is possible here, since a much larger clone lies one base away. Sequenced input: tumor-adjacent breast tissue. This clonotype was obtained from a female donor with breast cancer. Some clones in this sample may be carry-over from other donors' samples.

The CDR3 sequence: CASGFNTGELFF. CDR3 bases: TGTGCTAGTGGTTTCAACACCGGGGAGCTGTTTTTT. V usage is TRBV12-5 and J usage is TRBJ2-2; D gene unclear. CDR1 and CDR2 (germline): LGHNT, FRNRAP. The CDR3 consists of 12 residues. Trimming took 3 bases from V and 2 from J, leaving 1 base between them.